This T cell receptor beta chain originates from a study of T cell responses to AZD1222 COVID-19 vaccine. The V end lost 4 bases, the J end lost 1 base, and 18 bases lay between the germline ends. CDR3 length equals 16 residues. Germline CDR1 and CDR2: SGHRS and YFSETQ. The protocol was immunoSEQ multiplex PCR, while the TCRdb copy is restricted to in-frame clones and leaves out a portion. The sample carries approximately 150,000 clones, 92% recorded once. The study's findings and limits: Among vaccine-associated CD4 TCRs, coverage spanned spike, with dominance at 160-218 and 743-854. Donors in the cohort were predominantly white British and more often female, and clonal diversity was possibly underestimated. Nearly half of spike-specific TCRs reportedly go after variant regions that carry no mutations.

The table lists this clone with a count of one. Its antigen is unidentified. Second-dose groups at about 4 or about 12 weeks were pooled. The chain employs TRBV5-1 and TRBJ2-7, with TRBD2 as a possible D gene (7 bases). The sample was peripheral blood, taken 28 days after the second AZD1222 dose. The source of this sequence is an adult who received the AZD1222 COVID-19 vaccine. The CDR3 reads CASSPRGSGPSYEQYF. Here the CDR3 DNA reads TGCGCCAGCAGCCCCAGGGGTAGCGGGCCTTCCTACGAGCAGTACTTC. Supplemented by reference TRBV5-1 and TRBJ2-7, the full variable domain reads KAGVTQTPRYLIKTRGQQVTLSCSPISGHRSVSWYQQTPGQGLQFLFEYFSETQRNKGNFPGRFSGRQFSNSRSEMNVSTLELGDSALYLCASSPRGSGPSYEQYFGPGTRLTVT.